The 26 T cell receptor beta chains reported below all come from one sample, sequenced in a study of identifying expanded T cells in peripheral blood. Using immunoSEQ multiplex PCR, the repertoire was profiled, and TCRdb retains in-frame clones only, with some absent. Among about 82,000 clones, approximately 90% were seen once, and the ten largest hold less than 9.5%. The specimen sequenced was blood. The receptors here all came from a person between 18 and 75 years old in good health.

The rearrangement joins TRBV7-8 to TRBJ1-2; unclear D gene. From germline, CDR1 is SGHVS and CDR2 FQNEAQ. CDR3 length: 10 residues. V lost 8 bases, J lost 2 bases, and 3 bases lay in between. The CDR3 spells CASWNYGYTF. CDR3 sequence (DNA): TGTGCCAGCTGGAACTATGGCTACACCTTC.

J is TRBJ2-5 and V is TRBV5-1, with TRBD1 matching 9 bases. Per germline, CDR1 SGHRS and CDR2 YFSETQ. This CDR3 has 17 residues. Germline trimming cut 0 bases from V and 4 bases from J; bases unmatched to any gene: 10. This CDR3 is CASSLAGTGRFAETQYF. In DNA, the CDR3 is TGCGCCAGCAGCTTGGCCGGGACAGGGAGATTTGCAGAGACCCAGTACTTC.

The genes are TRBV19 and TRBJ1-4, with 8 bases identical to TRBD1. Trimming cost V 8 bases and J 7 bases; bases outside gene matches: 9. The CDR3 runs to 14 residues. CDR1 and CDR2 (germline): LNHDA, SQIVND (reference sequence). The CDR3 region is CASETGGRGEKLFF. CDR3 nucleotide sequence: TGTGCCAGTGAAACAGGGGGTCGTGGTGAAAAACTGTTTTTT.

The chain combines TRBV13 with TRBJ2-5; D may be TRBD1 (7 bases). The germline CDR1 and CDR2 sequences are PRHDT and FYEKMQ (reference sequence). The germline V and J ends were trimmed by 2 bases and 5 bases, with 15 bases remaining between them. CDR3 size: 15 residues. CDR3 loop: CASSLFGGGMETQYF. In DNA form, the CDR3 reads TGTGCCAGCAGCTTATTTGGAGGGGGCATGGAGACCCAGTACTTC.

The CDR3 nucleotides read TGCGCCAGCAGCTTCCCGGGGCAGGATCATGGCTACACCTTC. The encoded protein is CASSFPGQDHGYTF. The chain couples TRBV5-1 to TRBJ1-2; perhaps TRBD1 as D (5 bases). This CDR3 is built from 14 residues. The V and J ends lost 2 bases and 6 bases respectively, with 14 bases between them. From germline, CDR1 is SGHRS and CDR2 YFSETQ.

This chain uses TRBV2 with TRBJ2-5; 8 nucleotides match TRBD1. Germline trimming cut 6 bases from V and 3 bases from J; bases unmatched to any gene: 3. CDR1 and CDR2 (germline): SNHLY, FYNNEI. This CDR3 spans 13 amino acids. The CDR3 nucleotides read TGTGCCAGCAGCCCGGACAGGGAAGAGACCCAGTACTTC. Translating it yields CASSPDREETQYF.

This chain joins TRBV5-4 and TRBJ2-6; tentative D call: TRBD1 (5 bases). Germline CDR1 SGHNT, CDR2 YYREEE (reference sequence). CDR3 size: 16 residues. V was clipped by 4 bases and J by 0 bases, with 11 bases between them. CDR3 amino acids: CASSAAGLSGANVLTF. DNA of the CDR3: TGTGCCAGCAGCGCCGCAGGGCTCTCTGGGGCCAACGTCCTGACTTTC.

The chain is built from TRBV5-1 and TRBJ2-1, with 7 bases that match TRBD2. The J segment lost 9 bases and the V segment lost 5 bases, leaving 5 bases of the junction unmatched. The CDR3 contains 12 residues. In germline, CDR1 is SGHRS, CDR2 YFSETQ. CDR3 region: CASRLAVGEQFF. As DNA, the CDR3 is TGCGCCAGCAGGCTAGCGGTGGGTGAGCAGTTCTTC. The entire variable domain, with the rest obtained from reference TRBV5-1 and TRBJ2-1, is as follows: KAGVTQTPRYLIKTRGQQVTLSCSPISGHRSVSWYQQTPGQGLQFLFEYFSETQRNKGNFPGRFSGRQFSNSRSEMNVSTLELGDSALYLCASRLAVGEQFFGPGTRLTVL.

The chain links TRBV25-1 to TRBJ2-7; D unclear. The germline V gene has CDR1 MGHDK and CDR2 SYGVNS. This CDR3 is built from 12 residues. Between the trimmed V and J ends, which lost 3 bases and 4 bases, there was a span of 7 bases. The CDR3, as DNA: TGTGCCAGCAGTGAGGACGGTTACGAGCAGTACTTC. It encodes CASSEDGYEQYF.

This rearrangement joins TRBV20-1 to TRBJ1-1; D remains unclear. The CDR3 contains 10 residues. CDR1 DFQATT and CDR2 SNEGSKA come from the germline V gene (reference sequence). V was shortened by 7 bases and J by 6 bases, with 9 bases between the two germline ends. CDR3 region: CSVGFPEAFF. In nucleotides, the CDR3 is TGCAGTGTAGGTTTCCCTGAAGCTTTCTTT.

This chain connects TRBV11-2 to TRBJ1-5, with no clear D. Between the trimmed V and J ends, which lost 0 bases and 4 bases, there was a span of 7 bases. This CDR3 spans 14 amino acids. Per the germline V gene, CDR1 is SGHAT and CDR2 is FQNNGV. The CDR3 here is CASSLDWTNQPQHF. The DNA for the CDR3 is TGTGCCAGCAGCTTAGACTGGACGAATCAGCCCCAGCATTTT.

The genes are TRBV7-9 and TRBJ1-5; tentative D call: TRBD1 (5 bases). With 1 base removed from V and 7 bases from J, the gap between germline ends came to 5 bases. The CDR3 totals 12 residues. Germline CDR1 reads SEHNR; CDR2 reads FQNEAQ (reference sequence). The CDR3 protein is CASSLEGQPQHF. CDR3 nucleotides: TGTGCCAGCAGCTTAGAGGGGCAGCCCCAGCATTTT.

The CDR3, as DNA: TGTGCCAGCAGCCACCTAACAGGGGGATCTGGGGGCACTGAAGCTTTCTTT. This encodes CASSHLTGGSGGTEAFF. This rearrangement joins TRBV7-2 to TRBJ1-1; 8 bases are shared with TRBD1. The CDR3 loop spans 17 amino acids. The germline gives CDR1 SGHTA, CDR2 FQGNSA. V shed 5 bases, J shed 4 bases, and the junction held 15 bases outside the gene matches.

The chain joins TRBV5-1 to TRBJ2-1; 16 nucleotides align to TRBD2. This CDR3 has 18 residues. The germline V gene encodes CDR1 SGHRS and CDR2 YFSETQ. The V segment lost 4 bases and the J segment 0 bases; nucleotides outside the gene matches: 4. The CDR3 DNA is TGCGCCAGCAGCCCGGGACTAGCGGGAGGGAGCTCCTACAATGAGCAGTTCTTC. Translating gives CASSPGLAGGSSYNEQFF.

CDR3 coding DNA: TGTGCCAGTAGTATATTCGTGGACAGAAGTGAAGCTTTCTTT. Protein sequence: CASSIFVDRSEAFF. The chain is built from TRBV19 and TRBJ1-1; maybe TRBD1 (6 bases). The V end was cut by 2 bases, the J end by 7 bases, with 14 bases between. The CDR3 runs 14 residues. Germline V gene lookup returns CDR1 LNHDA and CDR2 SQIVND (reference sequence). The full variable domain, completed using reference TRBV19 and TRBJ1-1, is DGGITQSPKYLFRKEGQNVTLSCEQNLNHDAMYWYRQDPGQGLRLIYYSQIVNDFQKGDIAEGYSVSREKKESFPLTVTSAQKNPTAFYLCASSIFVDRSEAFFGQGTRLTVV.

This rearrangement joins TRBV4-3 to TRBJ2-2, with 10 nucleotides matching TRBD1. Germline lookup yields CDR1 LGHNA and CDR2 YSLEER. The CDR3 has 15 amino acids. Unmatched junction bases numbered 3, after V lost 4 bases and J lost 4 bases. In nucleotides, the CDR3 is TGCGCCAGCAGCCTGGGACAGGGGAGCACCGGGGAGCTGTTTTTT. It translates to CASSLGQGSTGELFF.

The CDR3 DNA reads TGTGCCAGCAGTCTCAGGCCCACAGGCTCTGGGGCCAACGTCCTGACTTTC. Translation gives CASSLRPTGSGANVLTF. The J gene is TRBJ2-6, the V gene TRBV27; D may be TRBD1 (5 bases). This CDR3 is built from 17 residues. V was shortened by 5 bases and J by 0 bases, with 14 bases between the two germline ends. Germline loops: CDR1 MNHEY, CDR2 SMNVEV (reference sequence).

The chain is built from TRBV13 and TRBJ1-2; 7 bases line up with TRBD1. The CDR3 is made up of 15 amino acids. Germline trimming cut 5 bases from V and 8 bases from J; bases unmatched to any gene: 14. The germline gives CDR1 PRHDT, CDR2 FYEKMQ (reference sequence). In DNA form, the CDR3 reads TGTGCCAGCAGCGGGGACAGAGGGGCAGGATGGGGCTACACCTTC. Translating gives CASSGDRGAGWGYTF.

V and J are TRBV7-3 and TRBJ2-2; 8 nucleotides match TRBD1. V was pared by 6 bases and J by 1 base, with 4 bases of the junction left unmatched. The CDR3 loop spans 15 amino acids. From germline, CDR1 is SGHTA and CDR2 FQGTGA. CDR3 nucleotide sequence: TGTGCCAGCAGGTCCGGGACAGGGAACACCGGGGAGCTGTTTTTT. It codes for CASRSGTGNTGELFF.

The chain recombines TRBV4-2 with TRBJ2-3, with TRBD1 identical over 10 bases. The ends lost 3 bases at V and 1 base at J; junction bases unmatched: 10. CDR3 length: 18 residues. Germline lookup yields CDR1 LGHNA and CDR2 YNFKEQ. In DNA, the CDR3 is TGTGCCAGCAGCCACATTGTCACCGGGACAGGGGGCACAGATACGCAGTATTTT. It encodes CASSHIVTGTGGTDTQYF.

In nucleotides, the CDR3 is TGTGCCAGCCAGACTAGCGGCGCAGATACGCAGTATTTT. This codes for CASQTSGADTQYF. This chain links TRBV11-3 with TRBJ2-3; 9 nucleotides align to TRBD2. The J segment lost 4 bases and the V segment lost 8 bases, leaving 4 bases of the junction unmatched. Germline CDR1 reads SGHNT; CDR2 reads YENEEA. The CDR3 spans 13 residues.

The rearrangement links TRBV9 to TRBJ2-2, with 8 bases lining up with TRBD1. V lost 3 bases, J lost 4 bases, and 5 bases stayed unmatched. The CDR3 sequence is 15 residues long. Germline CDR1 is SGDLS and CDR2 is YYNGEE. The CDR3 region has the DNA TGTGCCAGCAGCGCCGGACAGGGAGGCACCGGGGAGCTGTTTTTT. Protein: CASSAGQGGTGELFF.

This chain joins TRBV6-5 and TRBJ2-3; D possibly corresponds to TRBD1 (5 bases). Per the germline V gene, CDR1 is MNHEY and CDR2 is SVGAGI. Trimming shortened V by 8 bases and J by 4 bases, and 16 bases separated the two germline ends. The CDR3 consists of 14 residues. The CDR3 loop reads CASGRGSRADTQYF. The CDR3 DNA reads TGTGCCAGCGGTAGGGGTTCAAGGGCAGATACGCAGTATTTT.

This rearrangement joins TRBV19 to TRBJ1-5; D is unclear. Germline V lookup: CDR1 LNHDA, CDR2 SQIVND (reference sequence). The V gene lost 6 bases and the J gene lost 5 bases, with 17 bases spanning the gap. The CDR3 runs 15 residues. CDR3 protein: CASSRTSTFYQPQHF. Written as DNA, the CDR3 is TGTGCCAGTAGCAGAACGTCGACTTTCTATCAGCCCCAGCATTTT.

The chain carries TRBV5-5 and TRBJ2-3; no firm D call. Per germline, CDR1 SGHKS and CDR2 YYEKEE (reference sequence). This CDR3 is 14 amino acids long. The ends were cut back, 4 bases at V and 0 bases at J, with 9 bases in the middle. The CDR3 loop is CASSPGLSTDTQYF. The CDR3 DNA is TGTGCCAGCAGCCCTGGCCTGAGCACAGATACGCAGTATTTT.

CDR3 sequence (DNA): TGTGCCAGCAGTATCTCTGGTGGAAACACCATATATTTT. Amino acids: CASSISGGNTIYF. The chain employs TRBV5-4 and TRBJ1-3; no firm D call. This CDR3 has 13 residues. Trimming shortened V by 5 bases and J by 3 bases, and 9 bases separated the two germline ends. Germline CDR1 is SGHNT and CDR2 is YYREEE (reference sequence).